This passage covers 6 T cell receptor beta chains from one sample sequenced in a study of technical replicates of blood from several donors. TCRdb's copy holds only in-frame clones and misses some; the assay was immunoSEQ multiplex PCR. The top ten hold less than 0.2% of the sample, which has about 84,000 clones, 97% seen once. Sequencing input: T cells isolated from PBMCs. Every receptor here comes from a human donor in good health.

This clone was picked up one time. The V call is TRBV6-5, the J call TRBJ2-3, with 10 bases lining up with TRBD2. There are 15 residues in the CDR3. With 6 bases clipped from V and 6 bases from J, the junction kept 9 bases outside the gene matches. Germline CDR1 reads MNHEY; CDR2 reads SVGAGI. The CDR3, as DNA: TGTGCCAGCAGCCCGAGCGGGGGGGCTGGGGATACGCAGTATTTT. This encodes CASSPSGGAGDTQYF.

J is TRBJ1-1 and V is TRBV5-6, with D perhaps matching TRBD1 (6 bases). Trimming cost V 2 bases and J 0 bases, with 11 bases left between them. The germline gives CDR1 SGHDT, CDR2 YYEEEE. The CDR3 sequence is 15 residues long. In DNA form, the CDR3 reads TGTGCCAGCAGCTTCTGGGAGGGGGTGAACACTGAAGCTTTCTTT. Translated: CASSFWEGVNTEAFF. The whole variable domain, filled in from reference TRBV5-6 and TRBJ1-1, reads DAGVTQSPTHLIKTRGQQVTLRCSPKSGHDTVSWYQQALGQGPQFIFQYYEEEERQRGNFPDRFSGHQFPNYSSELNVNALLLGDSALYLCASSFWEGVNTEAFFGQGTRLTVV.

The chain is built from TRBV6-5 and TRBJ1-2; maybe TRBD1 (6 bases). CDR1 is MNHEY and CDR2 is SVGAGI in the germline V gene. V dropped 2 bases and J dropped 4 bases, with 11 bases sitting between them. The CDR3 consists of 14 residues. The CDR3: CASSYTQGGYGYTF. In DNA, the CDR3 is TGTGCCAGCAGTTACACACAGGGTGGCTATGGCTACACCTTC.

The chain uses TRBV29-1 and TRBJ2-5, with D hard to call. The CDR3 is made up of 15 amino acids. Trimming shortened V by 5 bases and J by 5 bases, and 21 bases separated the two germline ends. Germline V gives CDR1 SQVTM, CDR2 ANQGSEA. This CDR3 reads CSVIVPALLRETQYF. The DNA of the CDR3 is TGCAGCGTTATTGTTCCCGCGCTCCTTCGGGAGACCCAGTACTTC.

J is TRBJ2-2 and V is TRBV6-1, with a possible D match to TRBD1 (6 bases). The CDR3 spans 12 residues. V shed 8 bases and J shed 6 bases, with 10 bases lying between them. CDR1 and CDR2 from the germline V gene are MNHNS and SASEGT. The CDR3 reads CASGTGPGELFF. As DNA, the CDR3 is TGTGCCAGCGGTACAGGGCCCGGGGAGCTGTTTTTT.

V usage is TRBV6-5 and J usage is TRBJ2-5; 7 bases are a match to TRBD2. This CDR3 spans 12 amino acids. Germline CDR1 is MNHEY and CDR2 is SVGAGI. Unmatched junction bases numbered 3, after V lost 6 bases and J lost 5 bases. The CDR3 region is CASSDGGETQYF. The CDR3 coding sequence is TGTGCCAGCAGCGACGGGGGGGAGACCCAGTACTTC.